The rows below give T cell receptor beta chains drawn from one sample of a study of blood T cell repertoires in COVID-19. Libraries were prepared by immunoSEQ multiplex PCR; TCRdb keeps only in-frame clonotypes and omits some of them. Of nearly 300,000 clones listed, approximately 84% are singletons. The sequenced sample was peripheral blood. The receptor set was obtained from a human donor with COVID-19, enrolled during active disease. The donor label of this sample is uncertain. Each CDR3 is given with its conserved first and last residue. D genes are given only for firm matches. Only some rows state a clone size, as once, few, many or a class for expanded clones.

V: TRBV30
J: TRBJ1-2
size: .
D: TRBD1
CDR3: CAWSVSRQGGYTF
DNA: TGTGCCTGGAGTGTCTCTCGACAGGGAGGCTACACCTTC

V: TRBV30
J: TRBJ2-7
size: .
D: TRBD1
CDR3: CAWSVGQGGYEQYF
DNA: TGTGCCTGGAGTGTCGGACAGGGGGGATACGAGCAGTACTTC

V: TRBV3-1/TRBV3-2
J: TRBJ2-1
size: .
D: .
CDR3: CASSQGGGNEQFF
DNA: TGTGCCAGCAGCCAAGGAGGGGGCAATGAGCAGTTCTTC

V: TRBV6-5
J: TRBJ2-7
size: few
D: TRBD1
CDR3: CASLRDSAYEQYF
DNA: TGTGCCAGCCTCCGGGACAGCGCCTACGAGCAGTACTTC

V: TRBV30
J: TRBJ2-3
size: .
D: TRBD2
CDR3: CAWSSETSGRRGGTDTQYF
DNA: TGTGCCTGGAGCTCTGAGACTAGCGGGAGGCGCGGGGGCACAGATACGCAGTATTTT

V: TRBV6-5
J: TRBJ2-1
size: .
D: .
CDR3: CASSTALGGNEQFF
DNA: TGTGCCAGCAGTACAGCCCTAGGGGGCAATGAGCAGTTCTTC

V: TRBV10-1
J: TRBJ2-7
size: .
D: .
CDR3: CASSSFNGDEQYF
DNA: TGCGCCAGCAGCTCTTTTAACGGGGACGAGCAGTACTTC

V: TRBV19
J: TRBJ2-3
size: .
D: .
CDR3: CASSPPGGIADTQYF
DNA: TGTGCCAGTAGTCCCCCAGGGGGGATAGCAGATACGCAGTATTTT

V: TRBV29-1
J: TRBJ2-1
size: once
D: .
CDR3: CSVESSPYNEQFF
DNA: TGCAGCGTTGAATCTTCTCCGTACAATGAGCAGTTCTTC

V: TRBV7-2
J: TRBJ1-1
size: .
D: TRBD1
CDR3: CASSLRRQGTGSEAFF
DNA: TGTGCCAGCAGCTTAAGGAGACAGGGGACAGGGTCTGAAGCTTTCTTT

V: TRBV6-4
J: TRBJ2-3
size: .
D: .
CDR3: CASSDFAGSTDTQYF
DNA: TGTGCCAGCAGTGACTTTGCGGGGAGCACAGATACGCAGTATTTT

V: TRBV6-1
J: TRBJ2-4
size: .
D: .
CDR3: CASSEASTGTEYF
DNA: TGTGCCAGCAGTGAAGCGTCTACAGGGACGGAGTACTTC

V: TRBV11-1
J: TRBJ1-1
size: .
D: TRBD1
CDR3: CASSLGDRYTEAFF
DNA: TGTGCCAGCAGCTTAGGGGACAGATACACTGAAGCTTTCTTT

V: TRBV28
J: TRBJ1-4
size: .
D: .
CDR3: CASWNSRNEKLFF
DNA: TGTGCCAGCTGGAACAGCCGAAATGAAAAACTGTTTTTT

V: TRBV19
J: TRBJ2-7
size: .
D: .
CDR3: CASSIRPRQISASSYEQYF
DNA: TGTGCCAGTAGTATAAGGCCCCGACAGATCAGCGCGAGCTCCTACGAGCAGTACTTC

V: TRBV3-1/TRBV3-2
J: TRBJ1-5
size: .
D: .
CDR3: CASSQVGGDQPQHF
DNA: TGTGCCAGCAGCCAAGTGGGGGGGGATCAGCCCCAGCATTTT

V: TRBV5-8
J: TRBJ2-1
size: .
D: .
CDR3: CASSRETSRSYNEQFF
DNA: TGTGCCAGCAGCCGCGAGACTAGTCGGTCCTACAATGAGCAGTTCTTC

V: TRBV7-2
J: TRBJ2-7
size: .
D: TRBD2
CDR3: CASSLELAGGAPGQYF
DNA: TGTGCCAGCAGCTTAGAACTAGCGGGAGGTGCCCCCGGACAGTACTTC

V: TRBV6-1
J: TRBJ1-4
size: .
D: .
CDR3: CASSEAQGPNEKLFF
DNA: TGTGCCAGCAGTGAAGCTCAGGGGCCTAATGAAAAACTGTTTTTT

V: TRBV30
J: TRBJ2-2
size: .
D: TRBD2
CDR3: CAGLAGEYTGELFF
DNA: TGTGCCGGTCTAGCGGGAGAATACACCGGGGAGCTGTTTTTT

V: TRBV6-5
J: TRBJ1-2
size: .
D: TRBD1
CDR3: CASSYLGQGYGYTF
DNA: TGTGCCAGCAGTTACCTCGGACAGGGGTACGGCTACACCTTC

V: TRBV4-3
J: TRBJ2-1
size: .
D: TRBD2
CDR3: CASSQIAGGRSNEQFF
DNA: TGCGCCAGCAGCCAAATAGCGGGAGGGCGTAGCAATGAGCAGTTCTTC

V: TRBV24-1
J: TRBJ2-2
size: .
D: TRBD2
CDR3: CATSEASGGGTGELFF
DNA: TGTGCCACCAGTGAAGCTAGCGGGGGGGGCACCGGGGAGCTGTTTTTT

V: TRBV6-5
J: TRBJ2-3
size: .
D: TRBD2
CDR3: CASSYTSGGTDTQYF
DNA: TGTGCCAGCAGTTACACTAGCGGGGGCACAGATACGCAGTATTTT

V: TRBV24-1
J: TRBJ2-2
size: .
D: TRBD2
CDR3: CATGTLAGGPGELFF
DNA: TGTGCCACCGGCACACTAGCGGGAGGGCCCGGGGAGCTGTTTTTT

V: TRBV11-3
J: TRBJ2-5
size: few
D: TRBD1
CDR3: CASSAGTAGPETQYF
DNA: TGTGCCAGCAGCGCCGGGACAGCCGGACCCGAGACCCAGTACTTC

V: TRBV5-4
J: TRBJ2-2
size: .
D: TRBD1
CDR3: CASSFGRGSNTGELFF
DNA: TGTGCCAGCAGCTTTGGCAGGGGGTCGAACACCGGGGAGCTGTTTTTT

V: TRBV6-6
J: TRBJ2-1
size: .
D: TRBD1
CDR3: CASTFPGQGKINEQFF
DNA: TGTGCCAGCACCTTTCCGGGACAGGGAAAAATCAATGAGCAGTTCTTC

V: TRBV6-6
J: TRBJ1-2
size: .
D: TRBD1
CDR3: CASNPALRGRYGYTF
DNA: TGTGCCAGCAATCCGGCGCTCAGGGGGCGGTATGGCTACACCTTC

V: TRBV7-9
J: TRBJ1-1
size: .
D: TRBD1
CDR3: CASSLVSRGSFF
DNA: TGTGCCAGCAGCTTAGTATCCAGGGGGTCTTTCTTT

V: TRBV6-5
J: TRBJ1-5
size: .
D: .
CDR3: CASSRRREGQPQHF
DNA: TGTGCCAGCAGTCGCCGCAGGGAGGGTCAGCCCCAGCATTTT

V: TRBV24-1
J: TRBJ2-1
size: .
D: .
CDR3: CATSDSAANEQFF
DNA: TGTGCCACCAGTGATTCGGCGGCCAATGAGCAGTTCTTC

V: TRBV7-2
J: TRBJ1-6
size: .
D: TRBD1
CDR3: CASSAATGVASPLHF
DNA: TGTGCCAGCAGCGCCGCGACAGGGGTCGCTTCACCCCTCCACTTT

V: TRBV19
J: TRBJ2-7
size: few
D: TRBD1
CDR3: CASSPGQGAIYEQYF
DNA: TGTGCCAGTAGTCCCGGACAGGGGGCGATCTACGAGCAGTACTTC

V: TRBV7-8
J: TRBJ1-1
size: .
D: TRBD1
CDR3: CASSHRGLNTEAFF
DNA: TGTGCCAGCAGCCACAGGGGACTGAACACTGAAGCTTTCTTT

V: TRBV5-6
J: TRBJ1-2
size: few
D: .
CDR3: CASSYQGPGYTF
DNA: TGTGCCAGCAGCTACCAGGGGCCTGGCTACACCTTC

V: TRBV5-1
J: TRBJ1-2
size: .
D: .
CDR3: CASSEAGGYGYTF
DNA: TGCGCCAGCAGCGAAGCCGGGGGCTATGGCTACACCTTC

V: TRBV19
J: TRBJ1-1
size: .
D: .
CDR3: CASSIEGWRAFF
DNA: TGTGCCAGTAGTATTGAGGGATGGAGAGCTTTCTTT

V: TRBV7-2
J: TRBJ1-4
size: .
D: TRBD1
CDR3: CASSSRDRGGNEKLFF
DNA: TGTGCCAGCAGCTCCCGGGACAGGGGGGGGAATGAAAAACTGTTTTTT

V: TRBV19
J: TRBJ2-3
size: .
D: TRBD2
CDR3: CASSAQGTTSDTQYF
DNA: TGTGCCAGTAGTGCCCAAGGGACTACATCGGATACGCAGTATTTT

V: TRBV3-1/TRBV3-2
J: TRBJ2-7
size: .
D: .
CDR3: CASSQPASSYEQYF
DNA: TGTGCCAGCAGCCAGCCAGCGAGCTCCTACGAGCAGTACTTC

V: TRBV11-3
J: TRBJ2-5
size: .
D: TRBD1
CDR3: CASSGAGQGKGETQYF
DNA: TGTGCCAGCAGCGGAGCCGGACAGGGAAAAGGCGAGACCCAGTACTTC

V: TRBV4-1
J: TRBJ2-1
size: few
D: .
CDR3: CASSQDFAGIGYNEQFF
DNA: TGCGCCAGCAGCCAGGATTTCGCGGGAATTGGGTACAATGAGCAGTTCTTC

V: TRBV30
J: TRBJ2-7
size: once
D: .
CDR3: CAWSVRGGSEQYF
DNA: TGTGCCTGGAGTGTACGCGGAGGCAGCGAGCAGTACTTC

V: TRBV6-2/TRBV6-3
J: TRBJ2-7
size: .
D: TRBD1
CDR3: CASSGTGSYEQYF
DNA: TGTGCCAGCAGTGGGACAGGCTCCTACGAGCAGTACTTC

V: TRBV20-1
J: TRBJ2-7
size: .
D: TRBD1
CDR3: CSASRTGGLPPYEQYF
DNA: TGCAGTGCTAGTCGGACAGGGGGACTACCTCCCTACGAGCAGTACTTC

V: TRBV10-3
J: TRBJ2-2
size: .
D: .
CDR3: CAIRLTGRGSTGELFF
DNA: TGTGCCATCAGATTAACAGGGAGGGGAAGCACCGGGGAGCTGTTTTTT

V: TRBV5-1
J: TRBJ2-1
size: .
D: TRBD2
CDR3: CASSLGLATNEQFF
DNA: TGCGCCAGCAGCTTGGGACTAGCGACCAATGAGCAGTTCTTC

V: TRBV28
J: TRBJ2-7
size: .
D: .
CDR3: CASSLTGSRDYEQYF
DNA: TGTGCCAGCAGTCTAACCGGGAGCCGCGACTACGAGCAGTACTTC

V: TRBV11-2
J: TRBJ1-2
size: .
D: TRBD1
CDR3: CASSLIRRQGRNYGYTF
DNA: TGTGCCAGCAGCTTAATTAGAAGACAGGGGAGGAACTATGGCTACACCTTC

V: TRBV5-5
J: TRBJ2-2
size: once
D: TRBD2
CDR3: CASSFAGGTGELFF
DNA: TGTGCCAGCAGCTTCGCGGGGGGCACCGGGGAGCTGTTTTTT

V: TRBV18
J: TRBJ1-5
size: .
D: .
CDR3: CASSTQVGNQPQHF
DNA: TGTGCCAGCTCAACTCAGGTGGGCAATCAGCCCCAGCATTTT

V: TRBV30
J: TRBJ2-7
size: .
D: .
CDR3: CAWTGSGSYEQYF
DNA: TGTGCCTGGACGGGGTCCGGGTCCTACGAGCAGTACTTC

V: TRBV7-3
J: TRBJ1-1
size: few
D: .
CDR3: CASSLFSGLTMNTEAFF
DNA: TGTGCCAGCAGCTTATTCAGTGGCCTCACGATGAACACTGAAGCTTTCTTT

V: TRBV27
J: TRBJ2-7
size: .
D: TRBD1
CDR3: CASTGTGGFYEQYF
DNA: TGTGCCAGCACCGGGACAGGGGGTTTCTACGAGCAGTACTTC

V: TRBV3-1/TRBV3-2
J: TRBJ2-1
size: few
D: TRBD2
CDR3: CASSHFGTSINNEQFF
DNA: TGTGCCAGCAGCCATTTCGGGACTAGCATTAACAATGAGCAGTTCTTC

V: TRBV19
J: TRBJ1-5
size: .
D: TRBD1
CDR3: CASSIVRDRYNLEPQHF
DNA: TGTGCCAGTAGTATCGTCCGGGACAGGTATAATCTGGAGCCCCAGCATTTT

V: TRBV10-3
J: TRBJ2-7
size: .
D: .
CDR3: CAIRIDGSSYEQYF
DNA: TGTGCCATCAGGATAGACGGGAGCTCCTACGAGCAGTACTTC

V: TRBV15
J: TRBJ2-5
size: .
D: .
CDR3: CATSRDKSPRETQYF
DNA: TGTGCCACCAGCAGAGATAAGAGCCCTCGGGAGACCCAGTACTTC